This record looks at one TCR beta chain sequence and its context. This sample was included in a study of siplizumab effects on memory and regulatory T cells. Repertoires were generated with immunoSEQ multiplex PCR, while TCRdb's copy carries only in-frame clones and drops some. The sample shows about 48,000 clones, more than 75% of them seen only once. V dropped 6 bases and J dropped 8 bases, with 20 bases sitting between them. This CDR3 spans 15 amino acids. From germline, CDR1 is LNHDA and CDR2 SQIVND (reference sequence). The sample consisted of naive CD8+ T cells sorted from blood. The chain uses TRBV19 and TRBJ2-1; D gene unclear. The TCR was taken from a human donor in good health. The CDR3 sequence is CASSPFWATYDEQFF. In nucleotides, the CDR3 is TGTGCCAGTAGCCCTTTCTGGGCAACGTATGATGAGCAGTTCTTC.